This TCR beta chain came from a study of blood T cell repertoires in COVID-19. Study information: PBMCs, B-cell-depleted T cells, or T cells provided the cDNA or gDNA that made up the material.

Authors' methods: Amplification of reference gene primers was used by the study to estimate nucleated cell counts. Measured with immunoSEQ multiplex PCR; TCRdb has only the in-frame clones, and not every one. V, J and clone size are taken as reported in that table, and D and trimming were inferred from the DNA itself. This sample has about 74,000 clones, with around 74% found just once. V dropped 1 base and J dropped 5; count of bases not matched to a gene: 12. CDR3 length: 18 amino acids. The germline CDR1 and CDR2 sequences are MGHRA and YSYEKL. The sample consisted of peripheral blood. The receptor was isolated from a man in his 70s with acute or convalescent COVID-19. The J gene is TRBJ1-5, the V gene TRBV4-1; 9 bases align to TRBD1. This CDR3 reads CASSQGETGGQAYQPQHF. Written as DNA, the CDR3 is TGCGCCAGCAGCCAAGGTGAGACAGGGGGTCAGGCCTATCAGCCCCAGCATTTT.